Sequencing of this T cell receptor beta chain was carried out in a study of CD8+CD57+ T cells in acquired aplastic anemia. In the study overall: An average of roughly 3 ug of DNA was obtained from sorted CD4+ and CD8+ cells.

Genomic DNA constituted the template upon which TCR beta VDJ and CDR3 profiling was performed. From the reads, TCRdb called clonotypes with MiXCR, one entry per CDR3 protein. Among a few hundred thousand distinct CDR3 sequences listed, under 40% were seen once. Patients included in sequencing had previously demonstrated CD8+CD57+ cell expansion by flow cytometry. All patients had severe acquired aplastic anemia. The study, taken as a whole, reports: Over 25 shared CD8+ CDR3s appeared highly expressed within patients' immunodominant clones. No significant patient-versus-control difference appeared in CD8+ Simpson's diversity.

Worth noting for this clonotype: The antigen is not known.

The CDR3 contains 17 residues. V gave up 2 bases and J gave up 5 bases, with 20 bases separating them. The germline CDR1 and CDR2 sequences are SGHRS and YFSETQ. Source material: sorted CD4+, CD8+, or CD8+CD57+ T cells (not recorded which) from PBMCs. This chain connects TRBV5-1 to TRBJ1-5, with D perhaps matching TRBD1 (5 bases). The sequence derives from a human donor with aplastic anemia. The CDR3 nucleotides read TGCGCCAGCAGCTTTTCACCGTTGACAGATCCGGATCAGCCCCAGCATTTT. The encoded protein is CASSFSPLTDPDQPQHF.